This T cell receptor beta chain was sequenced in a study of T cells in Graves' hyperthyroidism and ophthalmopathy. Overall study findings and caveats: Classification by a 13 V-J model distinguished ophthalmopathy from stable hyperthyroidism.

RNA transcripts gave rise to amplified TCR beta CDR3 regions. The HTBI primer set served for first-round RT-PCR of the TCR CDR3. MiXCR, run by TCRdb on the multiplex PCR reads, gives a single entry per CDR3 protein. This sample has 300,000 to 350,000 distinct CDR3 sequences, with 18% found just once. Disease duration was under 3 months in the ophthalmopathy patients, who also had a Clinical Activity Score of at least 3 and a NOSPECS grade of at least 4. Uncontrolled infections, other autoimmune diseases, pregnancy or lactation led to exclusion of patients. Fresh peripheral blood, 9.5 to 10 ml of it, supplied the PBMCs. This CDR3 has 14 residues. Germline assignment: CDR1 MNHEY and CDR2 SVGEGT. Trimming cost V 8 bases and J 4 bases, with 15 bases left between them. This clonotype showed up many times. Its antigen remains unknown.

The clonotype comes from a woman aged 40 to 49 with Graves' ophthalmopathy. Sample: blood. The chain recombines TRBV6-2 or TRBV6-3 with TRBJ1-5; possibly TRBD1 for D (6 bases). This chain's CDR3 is CASSSGHPNQPQHF. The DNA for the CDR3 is TGTGCCAGCTCGTCGGGACATCCTAATCAGCCCCAGCATTTT.